One and the same sample provided the 13 T cell receptor beta chains below, sequenced in a study of PD-1 blockade in classical Hodgkin lymphoma. Sample time point: cycle 4 day 1 (C4D1), after more than five weeks of nivolumab. All trial patients relapsed after autologous stem cell transplantation. Sequencing used immunoSEQ multiplex PCR; TCRdb keeps in-frame clones, though not all of them. The sample has 75,000 to 95,000 clones; under 85% are singletons. The sample was peripheral blood mononuclear cells (PBMCs), taken before the fourth cycle of nivolumab. These TCRs come from a human donor with classical Hodgkin lymphoma.

The chain combines TRBV11-2 with TRBJ1-3, with a weak D call TRBD1 (5 bases). Trimming stripped 5 bases from V and 0 bases from J, with 11 bases between. Germline CDR1 reads SGHAT; CDR2 reads FQNNGV. The length of the CDR3 is 15 residues. CDR3: CASSIRTISGNTIYF. CDR3 nucleotides: TGTGCCAGCAGCATCCGGACAATCTCTGGAAACACCATATATTTT.

This clone was observed a few times. The CDR3 sequence is CASSHLAGGGTGELFF. The CDR3 DNA follows: TGTGCCAGCAGCCATCTAGCGGGAGGTGGTACCGGGGAGCTGTTTTTT. This sequence joins TRBV4-2 and TRBJ2-2; 11 nucleotides line up with TRBD2. Germline assignment: CDR1 LGHNA and CDR2 YNFKEQ. Trimming at V came to 3 bases and at J to 5 bases, leaving 5 bases not matched to a gene. The CDR3 runs to 16 residues.

The chain uses TRBV10-3 and TRBJ2-5; 15 bases match TRBD2. Unmatched junction bases numbered 5, after V lost 6 bases and J lost 3 bases. This CDR3 has 16 residues. CDR1 ENHRY and CDR2 SYGVKD come from the germline V gene. Written as DNA, the CDR3 is TGTGCCATCAGCGCCGGGACTAGCGGGGGGAAAGAGACCCAGTACTTC. This encodes CAISAGTSGGKETQYF.

The chain uses TRBV7-8 and TRBJ2-7; D not certain. The CDR3 spans 15 residues. Per the germline V gene, CDR1 is SGHVS and CDR2 is FQNEAQ. Trimming removed 5 bases at V and 2 bases at J, with 16 bases between. The CDR3 sequence: CASSPRPVGPYEQYF. For the CDR3, the DNA is TGTGCCAGCAGCCCGAGACCTGTAGGTCCCTACGAGCAGTACTTC.

The chain recombines TRBV4-1 with TRBJ2-3; 11 bases are shared with TRBD2. The V gene's germline CDR1 is MGHRA and CDR2 YSYEKL. After removal of 2 bases from V and 2 bases from J, the junction contained 9 bases not matched to a gene. The CDR3 sequence is 18 residues long. CDR3 region: CASSQTAGTSGITDTQYF. Written as DNA, the CDR3 is TGCGCCAGCAGCCAAACCGCGGGGACTAGCGGTATCACAGATACGCAGTATTTT.

This chain joins TRBV2 and TRBJ2-5, with D tentatively TRBD2 (5 bases). The CDR3 consists of 15 residues. Per germline, CDR1 SNHLY and CDR2 FYNNEI. The germline V and J ends were trimmed by 6 bases and 7 bases, with 21 bases remaining between them. The CDR3: CASSNKRAVPGTQYF. The CDR3 DNA reads TGTGCCAGCAGCAATAAACGAGCGGTCCCGGGGACCCAGTACTTC.

The chain has TRBV20-1 and TRBJ1-3; possibly TRBD1 for D (5 bases). The CDR3 has 11 amino acids. Germline V CDR1 and CDR2: DFQATT, SNEGSKA (reference sequence). The ends were cut back, 5 bases at V and 8 bases at J, with 10 bases in the middle. The CDR3 DNA reads TGCAGTGCTTCCTGGGGGGACACCATATATTTT. It specifies CSASWGDTIYF.

This clone appeared a few times. The chain carries TRBV19 and TRBJ2-7; 14 positions agree with TRBD2. Per germline, CDR1 LNHDA and CDR2 SQIVND (reference sequence). V trimming: 5 bases; J trimming: 6 bases; junction bases outside the gene matches: 6. This CDR3 is 15 amino acids long. The CDR3 sequence: CASSWGLAGVGEQYF. The CDR3 DNA is TGTGCCAGTAGTTGGGGACTAGCGGGAGTAGGCGAGCAGTACTTC.

V gene TRBV7-8 combines with J gene TRBJ2-3; D ambiguous. Per the germline V gene, CDR1 is SGHVS and CDR2 is FQNEAQ. V lost 2 bases to trimming and J lost 3 bases, with 6 bases between them. There are 13 residues in the CDR3. The CDR3 DNA reads TGTGCCAGCAGCTTACTGCGAACAGATACGCAGTATTTT. Protein sequence: CASSLLRTDTQYF.

This chain connects TRBV7-2 to TRBJ1-2; TRBD1 agrees at 9 bases. This CDR3 has 16 residues. Germline CDR1 SGHTA, CDR2 FQGNSA. V lost 4 bases and J lost 8; bases outside the gene matches: 14. The CDR3 is CASSSGTGRVGGGYTF. The DNA of the CDR3 is TGTGCCAGCAGCTCCGGGACAGGGCGAGTGGGCGGCGGCTACACCTTC. Complete variable domain (other parts from reference TRBV7-2 and TRBJ1-2): GAGVSQSPSNKVTEKGKDVELRCDPISGHTALYWYRQSLGQGLEFLIYFQGNSAPDKSGLPSDRFSAERTGGSVSTLTIQRTQQEDSAVYLCASSSGTGRVGGGYTFGSGTRLTVV.

The gene calls are TRBV10-3 and TRBJ1-5, with D tentatively TRBD1 (5 bases). Deletions cut 2 bases from V and 0 bases from J, with 11 bases between. Germline-derived CDR1 and CDR2 are ENHRY and SYGVKD. The CDR3 spans 16 residues. The CDR3 region has the DNA TGTGCCATCAGTGAGAGGGTAGGGGATAGCAATCAGCCCCAGCATTTT. This sequence encodes CAISERVGDSNQPQHF.

For this clone: The junction differs from germline at one of its ends, possibly a read error. The chain has TRBV14 and TRBJ1-4; tentatively, D is TRBD1 (5 bases). The germline V gene has CDR1 SGHDN and CDR2 FVKESK. CDR3 length: 13 residues. CDR3 DNA: TGTGCCAGCAGCCAAGGGGGCAGCCTCCACTTTATTTTT. Residues: CASSQGGSLHFIF. Full variable domain (rest looked up from reference TRBV14 and TRBJ1-4): EAGVTQFPSHSVIEKGQTVTLRCDPISGHDNLYWYRRVMGKEIKFLLHFVKESKQDESGMPNNRFLAERTGGTYSTLKVQPAELEDSGVYFCASSQGGSLHFIFGSGTQLSVL.

J is TRBJ1-5 and V is TRBV5-4, with TRBD1 as a possible D gene (5 bases). The CDR3 length is 14 residues. Deletions cut 3 bases from V and 5 bases from J, with 12 bases between. Germline-derived CDR1 and CDR2 are SGHNT and YYREEE (reference sequence). The CDR3 DNA is TGTGCCAGCAGCTGGGGACCGGGCGATCAGCCCCAGCATTTT. It translates to CASSWGPGDQPQHF.